The entry that follows covers one T cell receptor (beta chain) sequence. Its antigen is still unknown. The sample contains more than one DNA sequence encoding this CDR3. Receptor libraries were prepared by the immunoSEQ multiplex PCR assay. For the multiplex PCR, a mixture combining 60 forward primers for TCR Vbeta segments and 13 reverse primers for TCR Jbeta segments was used. The CDR3 region of rearranged TCR beta genes was amplified from genomic DNA with a multiplex PCR assay. Amplified TCR beta libraries were sequenced as 87-base-pair reads on the Illumina HiSeq System. The authors' pipeline ran thus. Across the 700 or so repertoires, a later analysis counted roughly 84 million unique TCR beta chains, around 10 million of which were shared by at least two donors. A nearest-neighbor algorithm error-corrected the raw reads and collapsed the reads into unique sequences, merging closely related sequences to remove PCR and sequencing errors. Alignment of CDR3 sequences to IMGT reference sequences was used to assign V, D and J gene segments. For a sequence to be retained, a match of at least six nucleotides to both a V gene segment and a J gene segment was required. Rearrangements were classified as productive when the CDR3 lacked stop codons and remained in frame with V and J, and all other rearrangements were classified as non-productive. Following IMGT convention, CDR3 was defined as the stretch from the second conserved V-encoded cysteine up to the conserved J-encoded phenylalanine. The earlier analysis of about 640 of the donors excluded any sequence lacking an unambiguous match to a single V gene segment. An earlier analysis of 550 to 650 of the donors classified V segments as functional when productive rearrangements were above 56.7% and as segregating when the standard deviation between donors was above 5%. A statistical classification framework was built for diagnosing cytomegalovirus status from the catalog of TCR beta chain sequences. V and J gene assignment, in a later analysis, came from comparing TCR nucleotide sequences with IMGT/GENE-DB human TR gene sequences. The TCRdist pipeline was used in a later analysis to assign CDR3 sequences and most-parsimonious VDJ recombination scenarios. In a later analysis, each TCR beta chain was defined by its CDR3 amino acid sequence together with its V-gene family, and reads lacking a unique V-gene family were excluded. In a later analysis, a few hundred highly shared, low-generation-probability nucleotide sequences were removed to address suspected cross-contamination and a sequencing artifact. In a later analysis, a clonal expansion index was calculated for each public chain from normalized within-repertoire ranks of inferred template counts. In a later analysis, generation probabilities were computed with a VDJ recombination model fitted to out-of-frame rearrangements, and the resulting probabilities were checked against IGoR. A later analysis scored TCR-TCR, TCR-HLA and TCR-CMV co-occurrence with hypergeometric tests, applying a repertoire-size bias correction to TCR pairs. False discovery rates were estimated in a later analysis by permuting HLA or CMV assignments 20 times. In a later analysis, co-occurring TCRs were grouped using DBSCAN, with TCRdist sequence similarity added in when clustering inside HLA-allele-positive subsets. Repertoires with fewer than 30,000 or more than 120,000 public chains, plus five repertoires with anomalous nucleotide sharing, were excluded from co-occurrence clustering. The table was pulled from immuneACCESS by TCRdb, which kept in-frame rearrangements only. Such tables lose some clones; where checked, under half of the loss comes from unresolved V genes, and the rest has no known cause. V and J calls and clone size are as listed in that table; D and trimming were resolved from the DNA. The table for this sample lists about 190,000 clones. About 1% of the sample comes from the top ten.

These data come from a study of cytomegalovirus exposure and HLA in healthy donors (dated by TCRdb to the late 2010s). General notes on the study: An earlier analysis of approximately 590 of the donors reported 250 to 300 Gb of sequence data and around 120 million unique TCR beta sequences from around 200 million T cells. Every discovery cohort repertoire had been produced on one sequencing platform. A separate validation cohort of some 130 different subjects was used in addition to the roughly 700-subject first cohort. Rather than drawing on any new phenotypic data, the later analysis identified candidate immune exposures from TCR beta sequences and the way those sequences occurred across donors. Across about 370 genotyped donors of the cohort, an average of roughly 250,000 unique TCR beta nucleotide sequences per donor were sequenced, and roughly a sixth of those sequences were non-productive. HLA typing covered class I and class II loci at four-digit resolution. The study used immunosequencing to profile the T cell repertoires of some 600 subjects and linked those repertoires to cytomegalovirus serostatus. The genetic ancestry cluster associated with self-reported Caucasian donors included roughly 84% of the roughly 400 genotyped donors. In a later genetic analysis, genome-wide SNP genotypes for 398 of the 666 donors were used, and that subset was treated as a discovery cohort. An early release that covered approximately 600 HLA-typed donors contained approximately 300 gigabases of sequencing data and tens of millions of unique TCR sequences. In a later analysis, previously published TCR beta repertoires from 500 to 750 donors were re-analyzed and high-resolution HLA genotyping was added so that TCR occurrence patterns could be studied. An earlier analysis of around 580 of the donors used high-throughput TCR beta sequencing to judge whether each TCR beta V gene segment behaved as functional or pseudogenic. To predict cytomegalovirus infection status, the study combined high-throughput TCR immunosequencing, statistical association of individual TCRs with disease status, and machine learning. The aim of the study was to test whether cataloging public T cell receptors could identify signatures of past pathogen exposure. Several DR-DQ haplotypes were treated as single units for association and clustering because of strong linkage in the cohort. Donor age, sex, ethnicity and CMV serostatus were compiled alongside the repertoire data. Typing coverage varied by locus: roughly 629-630 donors for A, B, C, DRB1 and DQB1; under 550 for DQA1; about 570 for DPA1; fewer than 480 for DPB1.

In total, 630 or so healthy bone marrow donors made up the cohort. Cohort members were all nominally healthy when sampled, although unrecorded immune exposures were likely present. The donor tested CMV seropositive, placing the donor among the 289 seropositive members of the cohort. A peripheral blood sample was collected from each donor, and TCR beta sequencing was performed on peripheral blood mononuclear cells. The Qiagen DNeasy Blood Extraction Kit was used to extract genomic DNA from the blood cell samples. On the study overall, not on this receptor specifically: The 87-base-pair reads could not distinguish some IMGT-functional V segments, including TRBV6-2 and TRBV6-3, so those segments were excluded. Compared with equally common non-associated chains, HLA-associated TCR beta chains in a later analysis were more clonally expanded and had lower generation probabilities. In vitro tests confirmed that three of the cytomegalovirus-associated TCR beta chains recognize cytomegalovirus antigens. A further reported finding was that TCR beta sequences accurately predicted the HLA-A and HLA-B alleles for most subjects in the first cohort. A group of highly shared sequence variants was considered likely to be a technical artifact of the sequencing pipeline. In a later genetic analysis, fewer N-insertions in productive TCRs were reported among donors in an Asian-associated ancestry cluster than the approximately 710-donor mean. While some public TCRs were present in many individuals, most TCR sequences turned up only very rarely across donors. According to the authors, the approach could potentially be generalized to other disease states and immunological phenotypes. The study gave a list of under 200 TCR beta chains associated with cytomegalovirus. In a later analysis, several top co-occurrence clusters were reported to appear linked to parvovirus B19, influenza, CMV and Epstein-Barr virus. Only TCR beta chains were sequenced in this cohort, and the absence of alpha or paired-chain data limited detectable features. In an earlier analysis of about 600 of the donors, most TCR beta V segments appeared in productive rearrangements about 90% or about 30% of the time, broadly matching IMGT annotations. In a later analysis, the rate of TCR association differed among HLA loci, with DRB1 alleles having the most associated TCRs and HLA-C alleles having the fewest. Because some donors lacked HLA typing at each locus, the association tests relied only on the typed subset. Roughly uniform sequencing depth across donors was assumed in presence/absence analyses, although this assumption may not hold. For the cohort, immune exposure information was limited to CMV serostatus. Cytomegalovirus status was reported to be diagnosed by the classifier with high specificity and sensitivity in both the original and validation cohorts. When HLA alleles, especially DR and DQ, strongly co-occurred, attributing TCR associations to individual alleles was difficult. In a later analysis, most CMV-associated TCR beta chains were found to appear HLA-restricted, with HLA associations seemingly driven largely by CMV exposure. An association between a missense DCLRE1C variant and V-gene and J-gene trimming of TCR beta chains was found in a later genetic analysis and replicated in an independent cohort. The earlier analysis of nearly 600 of the donors excluded about 16 rarely observed V segments, including chromosome 9 orphons, because counts were too low. At a false discovery rate of 0.05, a later analysis linked 16,951 TCR beta sequences to specific HLA alleles. Linkage disequilibrium might explain the correlated functional status among segregating V segments, but an unknown experimental factor could not be excluded.

V is reduced by 5 bases and J by 4 bases, leaving a spacing of 11 bases between them. From its cysteine to its phenylalanine, the CDR3 spans 13 amino acids. Here the CDR3 DNA is all that survives: 39 bases in frame from base 1. The germline V gene encodes CDR1 SGHTA and CDR2 FQGNSA. The receptor was derived from a woman in her twenties or thirties in good health and CMV-seropositive. Here the chain combines TRBV7-2 and TRBJ1-1, with TRBD1 as a weak D call on 5 bases. Specimen: PBMCs. The DNA sequence follows: TGTGCCAGCAGCCCCCAGGGAGGCACTGAAGCTTTCTTT. This codes for CASSPQGGTEAFF.